Presented here are 16 T cell receptor beta chains from one specimen sequenced in a study of cytomegalovirus exposure and HLA in healthy donors. PCR used 60 Vbeta primers and 13 Jbeta primers. Using immunoSEQ multiplex PCR, the repertoire was profiled, and TCRdb retains in-frame clones only, with some absent. The sample has about 180,000 clones, over 70% seen once. The material sequenced was PBMCs. The receptors were sampled from a woman aged 55-69 years in good health and CMV-seropositive.

The sample holds a few counts of this clone. The rearrangement links TRBV5-1 to TRBJ1-4, with D perhaps TRBD1 (5 bases). The V end was cut by 0 bases, the J end by 10 bases, with 13 bases between. The CDR3 totals 14 residues. The germline V gene encodes CDR1 SGHRS and CDR2 YFSETQ. CDR3 bases: TGCGCCAGCAGCTTGGGTTGGGATCAGGGAAAACTGTTTTTT. This codes for CASSLGWDQGKLFF.

The chain uses TRBV5-6 and TRBJ2-7; 11 bases fit TRBD2. Germline V gene sequence: CDR1 SGHDT, CDR2 YYEEEE. The CDR3 is 15 amino acids. The V segment lost 1 base and the J segment 4 bases; nucleotides outside the gene matches: 4. CDR3 DNA: TGTGCCAGCAGCTTGTACACTAGCGGGAGTTACGAGCAGTACTTC. Its translation is CASSLYTSGSYEQYF.

The rearrangement joins TRBV15 to TRBJ1-5; perhaps TRBD1 as D (6 bases). This CDR3 is built from 15 residues. Germline assignment: CDR1 LNHNV and CDR2 YYDKDF (reference sequence). V was shortened by 1 base and J by 7 bases, with 14 bases between the two germline ends. This CDR3 reads CATSRVQGKQQPQHF. For the CDR3, the DNA is TGTGCCACCAGCAGAGTACAGGGTAAGCAACAGCCCCAGCATTTT.

CDR3 coding DNA: TGTGCCAGCAGTTACTCGATAGCAGACTACTATGGCTACACCTTC. As protein: CASSYSIADYYGYTF. This chain joins TRBV6-5 and TRBJ1-2; unclear D gene. Germline V CDR1 and CDR2: MNHEY, SVGAGI. Trimming shortened V by 0 bases and J by 3 bases, and 11 bases separated the two germline ends. The CDR3 extends over 15 amino acids.

The chain combines TRBV2 with TRBJ1-1, with D possibly TRBD1 on 6 matching bases. From germline, CDR1 is SNHLY and CDR2 FYNNEI. CDR3 length: 13 residues. The V and J ends lost 2 bases and 10 bases respectively, with 14 bases between them. The CDR3 DNA sequence: TGTGCCAGCAGTGAAACAGGGTTAGTCGGAGCTTTCTTT. This gives the protein CASSETGLVGAFF.

This chain connects TRBV18 to TRBJ1-2; perhaps TRBD1 as D (5 bases). CDR1 is KGHSH and CDR2 is LQKENI in the germline V gene. Trimming took 0 bases from V and 7 from J, leaving 12 bases between them. The CDR3 is 14 residues long. CDR3 protein: CASSPPIGGVGYTF. The CDR3 DNA follows: TGTGCCAGCTCACCACCGATTGGGGGGGTTGGCTACACCTTC.

V usage is TRBV12-5 and J usage is TRBJ2-1; D may be TRBD2 (7 bases). There are 16 residues in the CDR3. Trimming removed 5 bases at V and 8 bases at J, with 22 bases between. Germline V gene sequence: CDR1 LGHNT, CDR2 FRNRAP. The DNA of the CDR3 is TGTGCTAGTGGTCCGGCAACTTGGGGAGGGGGAGATGAGCAGTTCTTC. It codes for CASGPATWGGGDEQFF.

The CDR3 region is CATSRDSFSGAMNTEAFF. The CDR3 nucleotides read TGTGCCACCAGCAGAGATAGTTTTAGTGGGGCAATGAACACTGAAGCTTTCTTT. This rearrangement joins TRBV15 to TRBJ1-1, with D possibly TRBD1 on 5 matching bases. Deletions cut 0 bases from V and 0 bases from J, with 17 bases between. This CDR3 has 18 amino acids. From germline, CDR1 is LNHNV and CDR2 YYDKDF (reference sequence).

The chain recombines TRBV9 with TRBJ2-7; D not resolved. From germline, CDR1 is SGDLS and CDR2 YYNGEE. This CDR3 is 15 amino acids long. Trimming took 0 bases from V and 4 from J, leaving 14 bases between them. The CDR3 bases are TGTGCCAGCAGCGTAGAGTCAGGTGCTACTTACGAGCAGTACTTC. It codes for CASSVESGATYEQYF.

The chain combines TRBV7-9 with TRBJ1-6; 9 nucleotides match TRBD1. CDR1 SEHNR and CDR2 FQNEAQ come from the germline V gene (reference sequence). This CDR3 is built from 15 residues. The ends lost 1 base at V and 7 bases at J; junction bases unmatched: 2. Here the CDR3 reads CASSLGGQGNSPLHF. The CDR3 DNA reads TGTGCCAGCAGCTTAGGCGGACAGGGGAATTCACCCCTCCACTTT.

By sample share, this clone is medium-sized (0.01 to 0.1%). This chain joins TRBV28 and TRBJ1-2; D is perhaps TRBD1 (5 bases). Per germline, CDR1 MDHEN and CDR2 SYDVKM. The CDR3 is made up of 13 amino acids. V dropped 3 bases and J dropped 4 bases, with 9 bases sitting between them. The CDR3 region is CASSLATAYGYTF. DNA for the CDR3: TGTGCCAGCAGTTTGGCGACAGCCTATGGCTACACCTTC.

The V call is TRBV6-5, the J call TRBJ1-2; 8 positions agree with TRBD1. V lost 5 bases to trimming and J lost 7 bases; unmatched junction nucleotides: 9. There are 14 residues in the CDR3. The germline V gene encodes CDR1 MNHEY and CDR2 SVGAGI. CDR3 in DNA: TGTGCCAGCAGTGCCTCAGGGGGCTGGGCTGGCTACACCTTC. Its translation is CASSASGGWAGYTF.

The rearrangement links TRBV2 to TRBJ2-1, with 9 positions matching TRBD1. CDR1 and CDR2 (germline): SNHLY, FYNNEI. The CDR3 runs to 15 residues. After removal of 6 bases from V and 0 bases from J, the junction contained 3 bases not matched to a gene. The CDR3 reads CASRLDRGSYNEQFF. The CDR3 DNA reads as TGTGCCAGCAGGCTGGACAGGGGCTCCTACAATGAGCAGTTCTTC.

J is TRBJ2-7 and V is TRBV6-6; TRBD1 is a possible D gene (6 bases). CDR1 and CDR2 from the germline V gene are MNHNY and SVGAGI (reference sequence). The V gene lost 6 bases and the J gene lost 0 bases, with 15 bases spanning the gap. This CDR3 comprises 15 residues. CDR3 sequence (DNA): TGTGCCAGCAGAATCCGAGGGGGAAACTCCTACGAGCAGTACTTC. It encodes CASRIRGGNSYEQYF.

This chain uses TRBV6-1 with TRBJ2-1; the match to TRBD2 covers 8 bases. V trimming: 4 bases; J trimming: 8 bases; junction bases outside the gene matches: 10. CDR3 size: 15 residues. Germline-derived CDR1 and CDR2 are MNHNS and SASEGT. The CDR3 bases are TGTGCCAGCAGTGCCGGGACTAGGGGTAGCGATGAGCAGTTCTTC. Translation gives CASSAGTRGSDEQFF.

In this sample, this clone turned up a few times. This chain links TRBV14 with TRBJ2-5; tentative D call: TRBD2 (6 bases). The CDR3 spans 13 residues. Trimming removed 3 bases from V and 5 bases from J, with 10 bases in between. Germline-derived CDR1 and CDR2 are SGHDN and FVKESK. CDR3 sequence: CASSHPGRETQYF. CDR3 coding DNA: TGTGCCAGCAGCCACCCAGGGAGGGAGACCCAGTACTTC.